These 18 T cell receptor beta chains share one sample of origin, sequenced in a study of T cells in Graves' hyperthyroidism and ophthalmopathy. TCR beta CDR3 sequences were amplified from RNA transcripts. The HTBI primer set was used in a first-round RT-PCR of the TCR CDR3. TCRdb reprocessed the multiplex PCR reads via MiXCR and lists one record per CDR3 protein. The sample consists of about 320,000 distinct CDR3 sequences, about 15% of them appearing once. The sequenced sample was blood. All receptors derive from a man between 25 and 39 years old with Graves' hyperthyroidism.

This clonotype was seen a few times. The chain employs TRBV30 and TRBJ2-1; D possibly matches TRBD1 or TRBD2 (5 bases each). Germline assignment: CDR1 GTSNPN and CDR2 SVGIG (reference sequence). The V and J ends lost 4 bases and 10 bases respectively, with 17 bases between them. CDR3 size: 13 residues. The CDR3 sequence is CAWNRDPRVEQFF. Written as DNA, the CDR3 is TGTGCCTGGAACCGGGACCCGCGTGTCGAGCAGTTCTTC.

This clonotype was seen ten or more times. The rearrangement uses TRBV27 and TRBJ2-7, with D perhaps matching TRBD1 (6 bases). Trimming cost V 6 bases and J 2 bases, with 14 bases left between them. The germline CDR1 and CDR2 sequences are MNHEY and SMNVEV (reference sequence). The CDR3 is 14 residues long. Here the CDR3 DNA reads TGTGCCAGCAGCTCCCGGGACACAGCCTACGAGCAGTACTTC. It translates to CASSSRDTAYEQYF.

The CDR3 DNA follows: TGTGCCAGCAGTGAGACAGGGGTCGCCTACGAGCAGTACTTC. Translated, it gives CASSETGVAYEQYF. This chain connects TRBV27 to TRBJ2-7; 8 bases line up with TRBD1. Germline CDR1 MNHEY, CDR2 SMNVEV (reference sequence). The CDR3 has 14 residues. The ends lost 5 bases at V and 2 bases at J; junction bases unmatched: 5.

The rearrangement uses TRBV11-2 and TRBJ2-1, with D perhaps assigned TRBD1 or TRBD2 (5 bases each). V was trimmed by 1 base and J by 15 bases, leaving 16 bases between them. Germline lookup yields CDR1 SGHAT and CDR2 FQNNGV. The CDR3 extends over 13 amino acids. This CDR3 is CASSLGTPRVPFF. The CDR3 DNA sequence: TGTGCCAGCAGCTTAGGGACTCCCAGGGTCCCGTTCTTC.

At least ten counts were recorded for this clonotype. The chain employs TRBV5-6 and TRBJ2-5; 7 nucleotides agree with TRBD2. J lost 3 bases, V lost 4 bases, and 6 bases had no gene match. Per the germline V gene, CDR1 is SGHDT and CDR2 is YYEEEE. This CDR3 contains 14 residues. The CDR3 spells CASSPPGGKETQYF. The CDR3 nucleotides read TGTGCCAGCAGCCCTCCGGGAGGTAAAGAGACCCAGTACTTC.

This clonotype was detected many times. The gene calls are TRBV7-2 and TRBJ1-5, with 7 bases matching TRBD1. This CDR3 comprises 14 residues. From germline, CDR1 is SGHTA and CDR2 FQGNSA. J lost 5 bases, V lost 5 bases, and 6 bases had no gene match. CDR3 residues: CASSPGQDYQPQHF. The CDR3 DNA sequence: TGTGCCAGCAGCCCAGGACAGGACTATCAGCCCCAGCATTTT.

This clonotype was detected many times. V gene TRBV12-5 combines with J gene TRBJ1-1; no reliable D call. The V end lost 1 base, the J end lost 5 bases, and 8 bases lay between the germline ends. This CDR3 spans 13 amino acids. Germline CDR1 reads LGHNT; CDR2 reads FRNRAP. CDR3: CASGLEEGTEAFF. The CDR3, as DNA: TGTGCTAGTGGTTTGGAGGAAGGTACTGAAGCTTTCTTT.

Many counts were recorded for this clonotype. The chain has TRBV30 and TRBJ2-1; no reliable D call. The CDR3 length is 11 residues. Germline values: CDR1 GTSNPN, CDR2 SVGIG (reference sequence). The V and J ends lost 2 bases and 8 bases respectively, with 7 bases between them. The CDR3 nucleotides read TGTGCCTGGAGTTCCTTGGATGAGCAGTTCTTC. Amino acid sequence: CAWSSLDEQFF.

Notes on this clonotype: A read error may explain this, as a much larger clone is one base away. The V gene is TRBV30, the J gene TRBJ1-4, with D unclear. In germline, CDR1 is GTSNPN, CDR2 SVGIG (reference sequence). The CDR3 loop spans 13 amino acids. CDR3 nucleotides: TGTGCCTGGAGCGATGCAACTAATGAAAATCTGTTTTTT. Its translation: CAWSDATNENLFF.

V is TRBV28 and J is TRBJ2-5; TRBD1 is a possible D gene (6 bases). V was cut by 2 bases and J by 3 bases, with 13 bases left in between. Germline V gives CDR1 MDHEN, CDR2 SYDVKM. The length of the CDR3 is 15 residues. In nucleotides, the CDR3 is TGTGCCAGCAGTTTACCGGGACATAAGAAAGAGACCCAGTACTTC. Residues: CASSLPGHKKETQYF.

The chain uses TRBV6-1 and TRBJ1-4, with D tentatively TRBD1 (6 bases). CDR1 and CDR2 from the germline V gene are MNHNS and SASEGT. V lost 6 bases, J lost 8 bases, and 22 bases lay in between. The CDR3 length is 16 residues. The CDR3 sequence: CASSRPRTAVHEKLFF. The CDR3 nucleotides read TGTGCCAGCAGCCGCCCGAGGACAGCTGTTCACGAAAAACTGTTTTTT.

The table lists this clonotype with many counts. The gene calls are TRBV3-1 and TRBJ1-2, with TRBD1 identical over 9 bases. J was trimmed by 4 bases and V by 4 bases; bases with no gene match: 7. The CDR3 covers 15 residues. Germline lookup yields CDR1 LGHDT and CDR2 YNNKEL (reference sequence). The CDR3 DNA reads TGTGCCAGCAGCCCCGGACAGGGGACCACCTATGGCTACACCTTC. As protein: CASSPGQGTTYGYTF. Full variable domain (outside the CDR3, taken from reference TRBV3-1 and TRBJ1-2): DTAVSQTPKYLVTQMGNDKSIKCEQNLGHDTMYWYKQDSKKFLKIMFSYNNKELIINETVPNRFSPKSPDKAHLNLHINSLELGDSAVYFCASSPGQGTTYGYTFGSGTRLTVV.

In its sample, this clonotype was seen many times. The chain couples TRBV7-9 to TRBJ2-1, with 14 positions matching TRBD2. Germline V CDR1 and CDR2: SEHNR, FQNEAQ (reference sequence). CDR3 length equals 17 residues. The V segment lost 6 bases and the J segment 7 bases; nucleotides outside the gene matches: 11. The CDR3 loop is CASRGTSGSREWNEQFF. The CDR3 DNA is TGTGCCAGCAGGGGGACTAGCGGGAGTCGGGAATGGAATGAGCAGTTCTTC.

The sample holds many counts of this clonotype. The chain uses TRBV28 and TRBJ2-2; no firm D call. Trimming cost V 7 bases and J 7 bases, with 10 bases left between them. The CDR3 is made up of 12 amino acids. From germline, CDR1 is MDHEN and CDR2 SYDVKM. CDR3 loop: CASNIGIGELFF. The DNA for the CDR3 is TGTGCCAGCAATATAGGGATCGGGGAGCTGTTTTTT.

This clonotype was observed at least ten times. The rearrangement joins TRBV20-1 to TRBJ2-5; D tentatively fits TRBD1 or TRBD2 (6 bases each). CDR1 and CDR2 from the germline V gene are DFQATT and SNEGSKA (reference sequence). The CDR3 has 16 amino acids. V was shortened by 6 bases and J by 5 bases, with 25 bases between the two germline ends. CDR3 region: CSAQGWGLPSGETQYF. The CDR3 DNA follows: TGCAGTGCCCAGGGGTGGGGACTTCCCTCCGGGGAGACCCAGTACTTC.

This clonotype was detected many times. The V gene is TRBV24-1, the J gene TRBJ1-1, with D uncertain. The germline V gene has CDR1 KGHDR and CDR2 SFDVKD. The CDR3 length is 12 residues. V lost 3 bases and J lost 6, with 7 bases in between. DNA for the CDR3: TGTGCCACCAGTGATGTGGACGCTGAAGCTTTCTTT. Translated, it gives CATSDVDAEAFF.

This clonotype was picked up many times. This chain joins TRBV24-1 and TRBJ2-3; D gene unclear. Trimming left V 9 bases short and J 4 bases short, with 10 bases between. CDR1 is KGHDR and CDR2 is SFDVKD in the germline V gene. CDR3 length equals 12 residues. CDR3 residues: CATSEVADTQYF. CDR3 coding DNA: TGTGCCACCTCTGAAGTTGCAGATACGCAGTATTTT.

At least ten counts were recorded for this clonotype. The CDR3 DNA sequence: TGTGCCAGCAGTGAAAGCGGGAGAACCCCCGGGGAGCTGTTTTTT. It is translated as CASSESGRTPGELFF. The rearrangement joins TRBV6-1 to TRBJ2-2, with 8 bases identical to TRBD2. The germline CDR1 and CDR2 sequences are MNHNS and SASEGT. The V gene end was trimmed by 2 bases and the J gene end by 6 bases; junction bases not matched to a gene: 5. CDR3 length: 15 residues.